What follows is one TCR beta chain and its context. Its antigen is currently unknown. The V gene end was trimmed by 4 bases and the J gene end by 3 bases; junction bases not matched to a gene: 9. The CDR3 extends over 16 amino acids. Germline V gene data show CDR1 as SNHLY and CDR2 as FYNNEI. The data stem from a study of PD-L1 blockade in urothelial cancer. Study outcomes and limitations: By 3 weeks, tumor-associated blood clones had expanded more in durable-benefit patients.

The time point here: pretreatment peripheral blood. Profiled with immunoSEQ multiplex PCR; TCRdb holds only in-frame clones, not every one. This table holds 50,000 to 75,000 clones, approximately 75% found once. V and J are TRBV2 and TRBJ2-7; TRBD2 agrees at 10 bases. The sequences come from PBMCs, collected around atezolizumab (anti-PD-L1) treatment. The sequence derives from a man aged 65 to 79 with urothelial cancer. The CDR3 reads CASSVNSGTSDYEQYF. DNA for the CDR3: TGTGCCAGCAGTGTAAATTCTGGGACTAGCGACTACGAGCAGTACTTC.